The clone carrying this T cell receptor beta chain was picked up many times. From RNA transcripts, TCR beta CDR3 regions were amplified. First-round RT-PCR with HTBI primers amplified the TCR CDR3 region. TCRdb reanalysed the multiplex PCR reads using MiXCR and keeps one entry per CDR3 protein. This sample has under 700,000 distinct CDR3 sequences, with 16% found just once. V trimming: 0 bases; J trimming: 0 bases; junction bases outside the gene matches: 3. The CDR3 contains 15 residues. Germline values: CDR1 DFQATT, CDR2 SNEGSKA (reference sequence). This sample is drawn from a study of T cells in Graves' hyperthyroidism and ophthalmopathy. In making diagnoses, clinical symptoms, serum thyroxine and TRAb, thyroid ultrasound and orbital computed tomography were all used.

The chain employs TRBV20-1 and TRBJ1-2; 8 bases map to TRBD1. The TCR sequence derives from a woman between 18 and 29 years old with Graves' hyperthyroidism. Sequenced sample: blood. The CDR3 bases are TGCAGTGCTAGAGAAGGGACAGGCACTAACTATGGCTACACCTTC. Its protein product is CSAREGTGTNYGYTF.